The entry that follows covers one T cell receptor beta chain sequence. In this sample, this clone turned up many times. What this receptor recognizes is not known. The sample holds no much larger clone one base away, and base qualities are not on file. This sample is part of a study of OX40 agonist ivuxolimab in advanced cancers. Context from the whole study: Ivuxolimab was an agonistic, fully human IgG2 monoclonal antibody directed against OX40 (CD134), a costimulatory receptor. Intravenous ivuxolimab was administered to patients every 2 weeks at six dose levels: 0.01, 0.1, 0.3, 1.5, 3 and 10 mg/kg. Of the 50 to 55 patients in dose escalation, about 20 had hepatocellular carcinoma, some 15 had melanoma, 9 had renal cell carcinoma and 9 had head and neck cancer. In the dose-escalation cohort, more than 80% of patients were male, and the mean age was around 65 years with a range of roughly 23 to 79. Patients were allowed to have had prior anti-PD-1, anti-PD-L1 or anti-CTLA-4 therapy, and around 40% of the dose-escalation patients had previously received checkpoint inhibitors. Partial responses occurred in three dose-escalation patients: two with cutaneous melanoma and one with hepatocellular carcinoma. The point of sequencing TCRbeta in the periphery was to test whether ivuxolimab changed TCR sequence diversity and drove clonal T-cell expansion. The paper reports the monotherapy dose-escalation portion (N = 52 patients) of the phase I ivuxolimab trial. What the research found in general, with its limitations: Low levels of normalized T-cell clonal expansion were also shown by some nonresponding patients. At doses of 0.1 to 3.0 mg/kg, clonal expansion of both CD4+ and CD8+ T cells in blood was seen between baseline and week 6. After ivuxolimab, expanded clones were on average more numerous among CD8+ T cells than among CD4+ T cells. In the 0.1-3.0 mg/kg groups, partial responders were among the patients with the lowest normalized peripheral clonal expansion, particularly in CD8+ T cells. The antigen specificity of the clonally expanded peripheral T cells was not determined.

CDR1 and CDR2, looked up from the germline V gene (reference sequence), are LNHDA and SQIVND. The CDR3 starts with the cysteine, ends with the phenylalanine, and has 14 residues. The entry retains the CDR3 DNA only, 42 bases that are in frame from base 1. Trimming leaves V shorter by 10 bases and J shorter by 6 bases, with the junction holding 10 bases beyond the gene matches. Genomic DNA was extracted from sorted cells for sequencing of the TCRbeta CDR3 region. The immunoSEQ Assay was used to sequence the TCRbeta CDR3 regions. TCRdb holds this immuneACCESS table with in-frame rearrangements only. Some clones are missing; in checked studies, unresolved V genes explain under half, and the rest has no known cause. Across this sample there are about 67,000 clones, with approximately 90% seen only once. The top ten constitute around 2.2% of the sample. The trial excluded patients who had a history of autoimmune disease or who were on systemic immunosuppression. Peripheral blood for TCR sequencing was collected from all dose cohorts at baseline, on cycle 4 day 1, and on cycle 7 day 1. Samples came from an open-label, multicenter, first-in-human phase I dose-escalation trial of ivuxolimab. The trial enrolled adults with locally advanced or metastatic head and neck squamous cell, hepatocellular, melanoma or renal cell carcinoma. CD4+ and CD8+ T cells were sorted separately from peripheral blood before TCR sequencing.

The material was CD4+ or CD8+ T cells sorted from blood, obtained in a trial of the OX40 agonist ivuxolimab. This receptor was obtained from an adult with an advanced solid tumor such as melanoma, head and neck, liver or kidney cancer. The chain was built from TRBV19 and TRBJ2-1; 9 middle bases align to TRBD1. The sequence in DNA is TGTGCCACCGCCAGAGGGACAGGGATCAATGAGCAGTTCTTC. This yields the protein CATARGTGINEQFF.